The 28 T cell receptor beta chains reported below all come from one sample, sequenced in a study of blood T cell repertoires in COVID-19. Generated by immunoSEQ multiplex PCR, the TCRdb table keeps only in-frame clones and is missing some. The sample consists of around 200,000 clones, around 84% of them appearing once. Input material: peripheral blood. Receptors originate from a woman aged 70 to 79 with COVID-19, enrolled during active disease.

The chain has TRBV28 and TRBJ1-2; 8 bases are a match to TRBD1. Germline CDR1 is MDHEN and CDR2 is SYDVKM. J gave up 7 bases and V 8 bases, and 9 bases lay outside the gene matches. There are 13 residues in the CDR3. The CDR3 region has the DNA TGTGCCAGCGCAGAGACAGGGGAGGGTGGCTACACCTTC. It encodes CASAETGEGGYTF.

The count of this clone is one. This sequence joins TRBV5-6 and TRBJ1-5; possibly TRBD1 for D (6 bases). The CDR3 consists of 15 residues. V was cut by 0 bases and J by 6 bases, with 13 bases left in between. Germline V gene sequence: CDR1 SGHDT, CDR2 YYEEEE. CDR3 region: CASSLAGGLGQPQHF. As DNA, the CDR3 is TGTGCCAGCAGCTTGGCGGGGGGCCTCGGTCAGCCCCAGCATTTT.

The V call is TRBV7-8, the J call TRBJ2-7; D may be TRBD1 (5 bases). V gave up 3 bases and J gave up 0 bases, with 9 bases separating them. Germline CDR1 reads SGHVS; CDR2 reads FQNEAQ. This CDR3 is 14 amino acids long. DNA of the CDR3: TGTGCCAGCAGCTTGGGGCTTAGCTCCTACGAGCAGTACGTC. Protein sequence: CASSLGLSSYEQYV.

As DNA, the CDR3 is TGTGCCAGCAGTTTAGGCGGCCCCACTGAAGCTTTCTTT. Its translation is CASSLGGPTEAFF. J is TRBJ1-1 and V is TRBV12-3 or TRBV12-4; D gene unclear. V gave up 1 base and J gave up 4 bases, with 7 bases separating them. This CDR3 spans 13 amino acids.

This rearrangement joins TRBV2 to TRBJ2-7; D might be TRBD2 (6 bases). The CDR3 has 13 amino acids. The ends were cut back, 6 bases at V and 4 bases at J, with 13 bases in the middle. Germline CDR1 is SNHLY and CDR2 is FYNNEI. CDR3 loop: CASSWDSRYEQYV. The CDR3 DNA sequence: TGTGCCAGCAGCTGGGACTCCCGGTACGAGCAGTACGTC.

The chain combines TRBV10-1 with TRBJ1-3; no clear D gene. The CDR3 spans 18 residues. Germline CDR1 is WNHNN and CDR2 is SYGVQD (reference sequence). V lost 2 bases, J lost 4 bases, and 21 bases lay in between. The CDR3 protein is CASSERAIWYGRGNTIYF. The DNA for the CDR3 is TGCGCCAGCAGTGAGCGAGCGATATGGTACGGTAGGGGAAACACCATATATTTT.

This chain joins TRBV5-1 and TRBJ1-2, with 8 nucleotides matching TRBD1. V lost 0 bases, J lost 8 bases, and 9 bases stayed unmatched. CDR3 length: 15 amino acids. Germline CDR1 SGHRS, CDR2 YFSETQ. CDR3 sequence: CASSLVSGGREGYTF. CDR3 DNA: TGCGCCAGCAGCTTGGTATCAGGGGGCCGTGAGGGCTACACCTTC. The variable domain in full, with the rest retrieved from reference TRBV5-1 and TRBJ1-2, is KAGVTQTPRYLIKTRGQQVTLSCSPISGHRSVSWYQQTPGQGLQFLFEYFSETQRNKGNFPGRFSGRQFSNSRSEMNVSTLELGDSALYLCASSLVSGGREGYTFGSGTRLTVV.

The chain recombines TRBV5-6 with TRBJ1-1; D gene uncertain. The CDR3 runs to 12 residues. V shed 0 bases and J shed 6 bases, with 6 bases lying between them. Germline V lookup: CDR1 SGHDT, CDR2 YYEEEE. In nucleotides, the CDR3 is TGTGCCAGCAGCTTGGCGGTTTCTGAAGCTTTCTTT. This encodes CASSLAVSEAFF. The variable domain in full, completed from reference TRBV5-6 and TRBJ1-1, reads DAGVTQSPTHLIKTRGQQVTLRCSPKSGHDTVSWYQQALGQGPQFIFQYYEEEERQRGNFPDRFSGHQFPNYSSELNVNALLLGDSALYLCASSLAVSEAFFGQGTRLTVV.

The rearrangement links TRBV30 to TRBJ1-2; the D gene is possibly TRBD1 (5 bases). V lost 2 bases, J lost 7 bases, and 23 bases lay in between. Germline CDR1 is GTSNPN and CDR2 is SVGIG (reference sequence). The CDR3 runs 16 residues. The CDR3: CAWSPRGGTFLSGYTF. In DNA, the CDR3 is TGTGCCTGGAGTCCTCGGGGAGGGACGTTTCTATCTGGCTACACCTTC.

The V and J genes are TRBV7-2 and TRBJ2-3, with TRBD1 matching over 7 bases. This CDR3 spans 15 amino acids. Germline loops: CDR1 SGHTA, CDR2 FQGNSA. The junction had 6 bases not matched to a gene; V was cut back by 5 bases and J by 1 base. Here the CDR3 reads CASSARGGGTDTQYF. CDR3 sequence (DNA): TGTGCCAGCAGCGCGCGAGGGGGCGGCACAGATACGCAGTATTTT.

The CDR3: CASRFSGGTDTQYF. The CDR3 region has the DNA TGTGCCAGCAGATTCAGCGGGGGGACAGATACGCAGTATTTT. V usage is TRBV6-5 and J usage is TRBJ2-3, with 9 bases that match TRBD2. CDR3 size: 14 residues. V was clipped by 6 bases and J by 3 bases; unmatched bases: 4. Germline values: CDR1 MNHEY, CDR2 SVGAGI.

The J gene is TRBJ1-6, the V gene TRBV27, with D unresolved. Germline V gene data show CDR1 as MNHEY and CDR2 as SMNVEV (reference sequence). This CDR3 contains 12 residues. V was cut by 5 bases and J by 9 bases, with 8 bases left in between. CDR3 DNA sequence: TGTGCCAGCAGTAACCTCGGTTCACCCCTCCACTTT. It specifies CASSNLGSPLHF.

The DNA for the CDR3 is TGTGCCAGCAGTGAAATGTTGAGCGGGGGGAGGAATGAGCAGTTCTTC. Amino acids: CASSEMLSGGRNEQFF. The rearrangement joins TRBV2 to TRBJ2-1; 9 nucleotides match TRBD2. CDR3 length: 16 amino acids. Germline CDR1 is SNHLY and CDR2 is FYNNEI. With 2 bases clipped from V and 7 bases from J, the junction kept 9 bases outside the gene matches.

The rearrangement joins TRBV29-1 to TRBJ1-2, with 7 bases lining up with TRBD1. The CDR3 runs to 14 residues. J lost 4 bases, V lost 6 bases, and 11 bases had no gene match. Per the germline V gene, CDR1 is SQVTM and CDR2 is ANQGSEA. CDR3 DNA sequence: TGCAGCGTCGAGACAGGGAAGGATACCTATGGCTACACCTTC. Protein product: CSVETGKDTYGYTF.

The chain is built from TRBV3-1 (or the pseudogene TRBV3-2) and TRBJ2-5; tentatively, D is TRBD1 (6 bases). The CDR3 is 14 amino acids. Germline V gives CDR1 LGHDT, CDR2 YNNKEL (reference sequence). The V end lost 3 bases, the J end lost 4 bases, and 12 bases lay between the germline ends. CDR3 residues: CASSHIRGLETQYF. CDR3 nucleotides: TGTGCCAGCAGCCACATCAGGGGATTAGAGACCCAGTACTTC.

The V and J genes are TRBV5-1 and TRBJ2-4; a weak D match, TRBD2 (6 bases). Germline CDR1 is SGHRS and CDR2 is YFSETQ. The CDR3 extends over 14 amino acids. V lost 2 bases to trimming and J lost 5 bases, with 11 bases between them. CDR3 DNA: TGCGCCAGCAGCTTAGGAGGGATAGAAAACATTCAGTACTTC. As protein: CASSLGGIENIQYF.

The chain links TRBV28 to TRBJ1-2; maybe TRBD1 (5 bases). The CDR3 is 14 amino acids. Germline CDR1 MDHEN, CDR2 SYDVKM. V shed 8 bases and J shed 4 bases, with 17 bases lying between them. The DNA of the CDR3 is TGTGCCAGCGAAGACGGGGGTCGCATCTATGGCTACACCTTC. This encodes CASEDGGRIYGYTF.

This clone occurred a few times. V is TRBV7-3 and J is TRBJ1-1, with D possibly TRBD1 on 5 matching bases. The length of the CDR3 is 15 residues. V shed 5 bases and J shed 0 bases, with 13 bases lying between them. Per the germline V gene, CDR1 is SGHTA and CDR2 is FQGTGA. CDR3 sequence: CASSPTPTVNTEAFF. In nucleotides, the CDR3 is TGTGCCAGCAGCCCCACTCCGACAGTGAACACTGAAGCTTTCTTT.

The gene calls are TRBV5-6 and TRBJ2-5, with D possibly being TRBD2 (6 bases). Germline CDR1 SGHDT, CDR2 YYEEEE. V gave up 3 bases and J gave up 7 bases, with 7 bases separating them. CDR3 size: 11 residues. CDR3 sequence: CASSSRGTQYF. DNA of the CDR3: TGTGCCAGCAGCTCGCGGGGGACCCAGTACTTC.

V gene TRBV19 combines with J gene TRBJ2-1; TRBD2 matches at 8 bases. V lost 3 bases to trimming and J lost 8 bases; unmatched junction nucleotides: 9. Germline-derived CDR1 and CDR2 are LNHDA and SQIVND (reference sequence). This CDR3 is 15 amino acids long. The CDR3 region has the DNA TGTGCCAGTAGTATTAAGCGGGGGCCTCGCGATGAGCAGTTCTTC. Translating it yields CASSIKRGPRDEQFF.

This chain joins TRBV7-9 and TRBJ2-7; D call uncertain. CDR1 and CDR2 (germline): SEHNR, FQNEAQ (reference sequence). The CDR3 sequence is 13 residues long. V dropped 2 bases and J dropped 3 bases, with 8 bases sitting between them. CDR3 region: CASSLYSNYEQYF. CDR3 DNA sequence: TGTGCCAGCAGCTTATACAGCAACTACGAGCAGTACTTC. Together with reference TRBV7-9 and TRBJ2-7, the CDR3 gives the full variable domain: DTGVSQNPRHKITKRGQNVTFRCDPISEHNRLYWYRQTLGQGPEFLTYFQNEAQLEKSRLLSDRFSAERPKGSFSTLEIQRTEQGDSAMYLCASSLYSNYEQYFGPGTRLTVT.

The J gene is TRBJ1-1, the V gene TRBV19; no clear D gene. Trimming pared 5 bases from V and 1 base from J, leaving 8 bases between. This CDR3 has 13 residues. Germline V lookup: CDR1 LNHDA, CDR2 SQIVND (reference sequence). In DNA form, the CDR3 reads TGTGCCAGTAGTCAGGTTGGGAACACTGAAGCTTTCTTT. This gives the protein CASSQVGNTEAFF. Variable domain in full (rest from reference TRBV19 and TRBJ1-1): DGGITQSPKYLFRKEGQNVTLSCEQNLNHDAMYWYRQDPGQGLRLIYYSQIVNDFQKGDIAEGYSVSREKKESFPLTVTSAQKNPTAFYLCASSQVGNTEAFFGQGTRLTVV.

V gene TRBV28 combines with J gene TRBJ2-1; tentatively, D is TRBD2 (6 bases). Trimming removed 5 bases from V and 3 bases from J, with 8 bases in between. The CDR3 is made up of 13 amino acids. CDR1 MDHEN and CDR2 SYDVKM come from the germline V gene. CDR3 sequence reads: CASSPRDYNEQFF. Written as DNA, the CDR3 is TGTGCCAGCAGTCCGCGGGACTACAATGAGCAGTTCTTC.

This clone was counted a single time. The J gene is TRBJ2-1, the V gene TRBV7-2; possibly TRBD2 for D (5 bases). Germline assignment: CDR1 SGHTA and CDR2 FQGNSA. The V end lost 0 bases, the J end lost 0 bases, and 12 bases lay between the germline ends. The CDR3 covers 17 residues. This chain's CDR3 is CASSLAGAVSSYNEQFF. The CDR3 bases are TGTGCCAGCAGCTTAGCTGGAGCGGTAAGCTCCTACAATGAGCAGTTCTTC.

The chain links TRBV6-5 to TRBJ2-1; D uncertain. The CDR3 contains 12 residues. CDR1 and CDR2 from the germline V gene are MNHEY and SVGAGI. V lost 8 bases and J 3 bases, leaving 8 bases between the germline ends. CDR3 amino acids: CASCRDYNEQFF. CDR3 DNA: TGTGCCAGCTGTCGCGACTACAATGAGCAGTTCTTC.

The chain employs TRBV23-1 and TRBJ2-2, with 9 bases aligning to TRBD1. TRBV23-1 is classed as an ORF, of uncertain function. This CDR3 is built from 16 residues. V was pared by 3 bases and J by 4 bases, with 6 bases of the junction left unmatched. Here the CDR3 reads CASSQWGQGFTGELFF. The CDR3, as DNA: TGCGCCAGCAGTCAGTGGGGACAGGGATTCACCGGGGAGCTGTTTTTT.

The chain couples TRBV29-1 to TRBJ1-2; 7 bases line up with TRBD1. The V and J ends lost 4 bases and 5 bases, in that order; junction bases with no gene match: 13. The germline V gene has CDR1 SQVTM and CDR2 ANQGSEA. The CDR3 length is 15 residues. The CDR3 DNA sequence: TGCAGCGTTGGTAATTCAGGGGGATCAAGGTATGGCTACACCTTC. Translating gives CSVGNSGGSRYGYTF.

CDR3 bases: TGTGCCAGCAGCCCCGGTAGGACAGACTACGAGCAGTACTTC. It codes for CASSPGRTDYEQYF. This chain connects TRBV7-9 to TRBJ2-7, with D perhaps TRBD1 (6 bases). The CDR3 contains 14 residues. The germline V and J ends were trimmed by 5 bases and 3 bases, with 14 bases remaining between them. CDR1 is SEHNR, CDR2 FQNEAQ, per germline (reference sequence). The variable domain in full, with the rest retrieved from reference TRBV7-9 and TRBJ2-7, is DTGVSQNPRHKITKRGQNVTFRCDPISEHNRLYWYRQTLGQGPEFLTYFQNEAQLEKSRLLSDRFSAERPKGSFSTLEIQRTEQGDSAMYLCASSPGRTDYEQYFGPGTRLTVT.